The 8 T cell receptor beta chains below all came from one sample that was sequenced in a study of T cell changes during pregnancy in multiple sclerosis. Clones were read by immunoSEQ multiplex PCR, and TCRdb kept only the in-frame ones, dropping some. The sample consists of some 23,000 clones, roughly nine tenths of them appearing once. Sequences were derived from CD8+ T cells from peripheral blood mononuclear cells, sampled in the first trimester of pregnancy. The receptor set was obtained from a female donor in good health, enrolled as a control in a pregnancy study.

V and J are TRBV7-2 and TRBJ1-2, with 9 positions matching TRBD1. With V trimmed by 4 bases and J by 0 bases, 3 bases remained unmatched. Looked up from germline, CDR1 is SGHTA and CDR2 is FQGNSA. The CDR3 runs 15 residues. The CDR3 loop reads CASSSRTGANYGYTF. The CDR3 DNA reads TGTGCCAGCAGCTCCCGGACAGGGGCTAACTATGGCTACACCTTC.

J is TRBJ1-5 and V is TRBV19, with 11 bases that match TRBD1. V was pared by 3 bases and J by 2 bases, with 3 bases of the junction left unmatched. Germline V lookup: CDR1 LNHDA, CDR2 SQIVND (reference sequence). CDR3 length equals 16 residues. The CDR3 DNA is TGTGCCAGTAGTATCCGGACAGGGGGCGGCAATCAGCCCCAGCATTTT. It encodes CASSIRTGGGNQPQHF.

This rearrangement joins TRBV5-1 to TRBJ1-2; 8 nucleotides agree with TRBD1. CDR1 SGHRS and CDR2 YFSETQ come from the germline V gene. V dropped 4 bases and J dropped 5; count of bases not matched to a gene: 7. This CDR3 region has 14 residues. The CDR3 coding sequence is TGCGCCAGCAGCCCCAACAGGGGGGGGTATGGCTACACCTTC. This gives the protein CASSPNRGGYGYTF.

The CDR3: CASSLGLEGPYEQYF. The CDR3 nucleotides read TGTGCCAGCAGCTTAGGTCTGGAGGGGCCCTACGAGCAGTACTTC. The genes are TRBV13 and TRBJ2-7, with D possibly being TRBD2 (6 bases). The V gene's germline CDR1 is PRHDT and CDR2 FYEKMQ (reference sequence). Deletions cut 0 bases from V and 2 bases from J, with 11 bases between. This CDR3 comprises 15 residues. The variable domain in full, with the rest retrieved from reference TRBV13 and TRBJ2-7, is AAGVIQSPRHLIKEKRETATLKCYPIPRHDTVYWYQQGPGQDPQFLISFYEKMQSDKGSIPDRFSAQQFSDYHSELNMSSLELGDSALYFCASSLGLEGPYEQYFGPGTRLTVT.

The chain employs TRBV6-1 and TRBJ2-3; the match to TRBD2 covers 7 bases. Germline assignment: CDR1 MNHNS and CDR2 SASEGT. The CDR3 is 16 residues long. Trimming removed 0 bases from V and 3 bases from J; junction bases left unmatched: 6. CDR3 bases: TGTGCCAGCAGTGAAGCAGGCGGTAGCGGGACAGATACGCAGTATTTT. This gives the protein CASSEAGGSGTDTQYF.

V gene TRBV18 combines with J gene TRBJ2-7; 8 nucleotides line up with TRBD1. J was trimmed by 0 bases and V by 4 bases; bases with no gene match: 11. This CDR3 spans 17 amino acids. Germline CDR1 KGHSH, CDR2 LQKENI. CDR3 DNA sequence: TGTGCCAGCTCACTTACTCCAGGACAGGGTCCCTCCTACGAGCAGTACTTC. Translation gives CASSLTPGQGPSYEQYF. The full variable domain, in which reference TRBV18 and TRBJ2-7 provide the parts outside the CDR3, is NAGVMQNPRHLVRRRGQEARLRCSPMKGHSHVYWYRQLPEEGLKFMVYLQKENIIDESGMPKERFSAEFPKEGPSILRIQQVVRGDSAAYFCASSLTPGQGPSYEQYFGPGTRLTVT.

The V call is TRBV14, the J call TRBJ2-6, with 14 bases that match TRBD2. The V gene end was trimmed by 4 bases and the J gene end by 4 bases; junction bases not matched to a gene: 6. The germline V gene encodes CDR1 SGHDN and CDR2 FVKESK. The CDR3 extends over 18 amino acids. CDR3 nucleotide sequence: TGTGCCAGCAGCCTGACTAGCGGGGGGGCTCGCGGGGCCAACGTCCTGACTTTC. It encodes CASSLTSGGARGANVLTF.

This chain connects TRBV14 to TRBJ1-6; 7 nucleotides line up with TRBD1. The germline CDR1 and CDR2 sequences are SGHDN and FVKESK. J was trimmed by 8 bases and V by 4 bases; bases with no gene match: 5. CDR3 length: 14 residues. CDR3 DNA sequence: TGTGCCAGCAGCCCATGGGACAGCTATTCACCCCTCCACTTT. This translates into CASSPWDSYSPLHF.